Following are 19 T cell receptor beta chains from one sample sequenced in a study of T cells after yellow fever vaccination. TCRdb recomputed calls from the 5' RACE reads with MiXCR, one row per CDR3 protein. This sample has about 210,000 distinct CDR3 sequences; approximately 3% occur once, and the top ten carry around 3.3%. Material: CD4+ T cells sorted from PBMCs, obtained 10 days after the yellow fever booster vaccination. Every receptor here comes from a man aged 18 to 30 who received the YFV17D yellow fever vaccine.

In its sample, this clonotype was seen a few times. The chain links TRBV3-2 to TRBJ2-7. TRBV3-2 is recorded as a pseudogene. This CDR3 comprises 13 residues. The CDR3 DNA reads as TGTGCCAGCAGCCACGCCAGATATTACGAGCAGTACTTC. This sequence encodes CASSHARYYEQYF.

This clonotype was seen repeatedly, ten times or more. As DNA, the CDR3 is TGCGCCAGCAGCCGCCCAGGAGGCTCAACTAATGAAAAACTGTTTTTT. Protein sequence: CASSRPGGSTNEKLFF. V gene TRBV5-1 combines with J gene TRBJ1-4; D is uncertain. Germline V gene lookup returns CDR1 SGHRS and CDR2 YFSETQ. The CDR3 is made up of 16 amino acids. V lost 4 bases to trimming and J lost 0 bases, with 13 bases between them.

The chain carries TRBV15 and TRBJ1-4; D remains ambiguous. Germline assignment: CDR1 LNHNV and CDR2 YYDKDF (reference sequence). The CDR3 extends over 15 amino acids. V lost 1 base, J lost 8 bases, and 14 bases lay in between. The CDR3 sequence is CATSRVGTPGEKLFF. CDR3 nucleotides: TGTGCCACCAGCAGAGTGGGCACCCCGGGGGAAAAACTGTTTTTT.

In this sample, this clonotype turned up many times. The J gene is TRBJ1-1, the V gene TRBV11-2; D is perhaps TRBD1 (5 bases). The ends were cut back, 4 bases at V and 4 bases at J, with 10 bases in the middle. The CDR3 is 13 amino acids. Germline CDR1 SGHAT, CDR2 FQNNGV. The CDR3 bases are TGTGCCAGCAGCTCAGGGATGAGCACTGAAGCTTTCTTT. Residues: CASSSGMSTEAFF. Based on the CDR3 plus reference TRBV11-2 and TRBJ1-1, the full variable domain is EAGVAQSPRYKIIEKRQSVAFWCNPISGHATLYWYQQILGQGPKLLIQFQNNGVVDDSQLPKDRFSAERLKGVDSTLKIQPAKLEDSAVYLCASSSGMSTEAFFGQGTRLTVV.

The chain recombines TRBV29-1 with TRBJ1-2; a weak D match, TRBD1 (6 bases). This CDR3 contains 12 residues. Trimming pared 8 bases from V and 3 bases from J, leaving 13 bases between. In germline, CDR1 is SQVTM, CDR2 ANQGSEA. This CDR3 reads CSSYRVDYGYTF. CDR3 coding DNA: TGCAGCTCGTACAGGGTCGACTATGGCTACACCTTC. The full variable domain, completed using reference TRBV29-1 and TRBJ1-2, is SAVISQKPSRDICQRGTSLTIQCQVDSQVTMMFWYRQQPGQSLTLIATANQGSEATYESGFVIDKFPISRPNLTFSTLTVSNMSPEDSSIYLCSSYRVDYGYTFGSGTRLTVV.

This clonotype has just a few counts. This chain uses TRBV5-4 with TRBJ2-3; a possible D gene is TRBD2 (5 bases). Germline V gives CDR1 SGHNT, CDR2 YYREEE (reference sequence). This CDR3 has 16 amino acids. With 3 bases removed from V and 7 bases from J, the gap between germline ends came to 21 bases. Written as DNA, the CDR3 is TGTGCCAGCAGCTCCTCCGCCGGGCGGCGGGCTAATACGCAGTATTTT. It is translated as CASSSSAGRRANTQYF.

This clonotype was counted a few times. The CDR3: CASSFGRGAYEQYF. The CDR3 DNA follows: TGTGCCAGCAGTTTTGGCCGCGGGGCCTACGAGCAGTACTTC. The chain combines TRBV12-3 or TRBV12-4 with TRBJ2-7; D may be TRBD2 (6 bases). V dropped 3 bases and J dropped 2 bases, with 11 bases sitting between them. The CDR3 is 14 residues long.

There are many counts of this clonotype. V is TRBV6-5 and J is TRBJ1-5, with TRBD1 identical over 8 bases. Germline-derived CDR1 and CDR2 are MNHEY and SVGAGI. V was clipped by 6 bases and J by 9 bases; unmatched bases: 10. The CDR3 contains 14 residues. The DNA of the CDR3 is TGTGCCAGCAGAGCGGGACAGGCCAGCGGGCCCCAGCATTTT. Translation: CASRAGQASGPQHF.

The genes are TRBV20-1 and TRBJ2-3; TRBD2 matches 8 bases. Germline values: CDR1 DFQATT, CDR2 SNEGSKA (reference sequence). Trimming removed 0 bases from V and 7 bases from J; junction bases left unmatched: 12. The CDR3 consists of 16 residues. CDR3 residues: CSARDWYSGVSNTQYF. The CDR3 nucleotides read TGCAGTGCTAGAGATTGGTATAGCGGGGTTTCCAATACGCAGTATTTT.

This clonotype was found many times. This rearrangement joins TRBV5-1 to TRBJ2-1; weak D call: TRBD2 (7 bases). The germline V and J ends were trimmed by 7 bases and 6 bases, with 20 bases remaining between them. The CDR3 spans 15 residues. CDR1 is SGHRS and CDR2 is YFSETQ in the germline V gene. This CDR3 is CASRGDTFHFNEQFF. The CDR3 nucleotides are TGCGCCAGCCGGGGGGACACATTCCATTTCAATGAGCAGTTCTTC.

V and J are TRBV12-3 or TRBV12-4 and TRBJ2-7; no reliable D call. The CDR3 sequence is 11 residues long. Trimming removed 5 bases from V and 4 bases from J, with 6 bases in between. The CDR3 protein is CASSVRYEQYF. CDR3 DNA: TGTGCCAGCAGTGTCAGGTACGAGCAGTACTTC.

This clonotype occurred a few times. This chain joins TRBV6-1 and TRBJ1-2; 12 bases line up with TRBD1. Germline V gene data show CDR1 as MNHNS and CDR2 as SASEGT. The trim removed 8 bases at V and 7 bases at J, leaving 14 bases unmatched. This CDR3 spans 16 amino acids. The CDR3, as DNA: TGTGCCAGCCTCGACGGGACAGGGGGCGATTTGGCTGGCTACACCTTC. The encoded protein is CASLDGTGGDLAGYTF.

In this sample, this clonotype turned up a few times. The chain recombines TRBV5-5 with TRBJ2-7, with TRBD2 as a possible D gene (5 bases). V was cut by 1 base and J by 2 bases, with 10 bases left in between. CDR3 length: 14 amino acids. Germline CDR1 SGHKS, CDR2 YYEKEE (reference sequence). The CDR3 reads CASSLYPSTYEQYF. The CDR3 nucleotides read TGTGCCAGCAGCTTGTATCCTAGCACCTACGAGCAGTACTTC.

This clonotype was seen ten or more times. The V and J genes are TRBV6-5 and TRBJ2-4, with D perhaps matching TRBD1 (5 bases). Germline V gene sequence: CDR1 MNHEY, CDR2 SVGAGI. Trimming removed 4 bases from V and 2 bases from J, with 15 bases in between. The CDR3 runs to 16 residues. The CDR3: CASSFLPQGTKNIQYF. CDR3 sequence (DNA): TGTGCCAGCAGTTTTCTACCGCAGGGAACCAAAAACATTCAGTACTTC.

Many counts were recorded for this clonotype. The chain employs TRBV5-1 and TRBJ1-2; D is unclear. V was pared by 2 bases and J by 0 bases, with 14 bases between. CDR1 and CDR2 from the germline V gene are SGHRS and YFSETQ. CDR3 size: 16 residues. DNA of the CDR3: TGCGCCAGCAGCTTTGAGCGGGTTTCTTCTAACTATGGCTACACCTTC. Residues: CASSFERVSSNYGYTF.

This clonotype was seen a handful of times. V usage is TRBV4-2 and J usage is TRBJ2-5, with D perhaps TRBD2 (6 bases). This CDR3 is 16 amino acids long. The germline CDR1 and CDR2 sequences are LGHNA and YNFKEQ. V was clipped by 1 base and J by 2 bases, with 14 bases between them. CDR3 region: CASSQAAGQIQETQYF. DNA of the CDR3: TGTGCCAGCAGCCAAGCGGCGGGGCAGATTCAAGAGACCCAGTACTTC.

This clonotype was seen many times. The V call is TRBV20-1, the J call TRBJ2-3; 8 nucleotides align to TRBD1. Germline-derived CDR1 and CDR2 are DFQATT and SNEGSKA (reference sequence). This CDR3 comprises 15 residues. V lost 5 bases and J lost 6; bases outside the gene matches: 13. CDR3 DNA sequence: TGCAGTGCTCCTATTCCAGGGGGCCGTTCCGATACGCAGTATTTT. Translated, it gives CSAPIPGGRSDTQYF.

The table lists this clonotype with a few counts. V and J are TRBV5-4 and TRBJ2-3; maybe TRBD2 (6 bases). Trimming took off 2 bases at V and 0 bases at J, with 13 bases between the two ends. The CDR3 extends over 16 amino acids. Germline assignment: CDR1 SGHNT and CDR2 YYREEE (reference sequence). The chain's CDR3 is CASSFRLETSTDTQYF. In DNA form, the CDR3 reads TGTGCCAGCAGCTTTCGACTAGAAACTAGCACAGATACGCAGTATTTT.

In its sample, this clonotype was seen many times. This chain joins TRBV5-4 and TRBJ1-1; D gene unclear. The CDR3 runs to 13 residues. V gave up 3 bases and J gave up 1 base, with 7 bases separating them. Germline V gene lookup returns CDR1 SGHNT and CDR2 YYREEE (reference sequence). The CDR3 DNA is TGTGCCAGCAGCTCCGTCGCGAACACTGAAGCTTTCTTT. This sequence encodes CASSSVANTEAFF.